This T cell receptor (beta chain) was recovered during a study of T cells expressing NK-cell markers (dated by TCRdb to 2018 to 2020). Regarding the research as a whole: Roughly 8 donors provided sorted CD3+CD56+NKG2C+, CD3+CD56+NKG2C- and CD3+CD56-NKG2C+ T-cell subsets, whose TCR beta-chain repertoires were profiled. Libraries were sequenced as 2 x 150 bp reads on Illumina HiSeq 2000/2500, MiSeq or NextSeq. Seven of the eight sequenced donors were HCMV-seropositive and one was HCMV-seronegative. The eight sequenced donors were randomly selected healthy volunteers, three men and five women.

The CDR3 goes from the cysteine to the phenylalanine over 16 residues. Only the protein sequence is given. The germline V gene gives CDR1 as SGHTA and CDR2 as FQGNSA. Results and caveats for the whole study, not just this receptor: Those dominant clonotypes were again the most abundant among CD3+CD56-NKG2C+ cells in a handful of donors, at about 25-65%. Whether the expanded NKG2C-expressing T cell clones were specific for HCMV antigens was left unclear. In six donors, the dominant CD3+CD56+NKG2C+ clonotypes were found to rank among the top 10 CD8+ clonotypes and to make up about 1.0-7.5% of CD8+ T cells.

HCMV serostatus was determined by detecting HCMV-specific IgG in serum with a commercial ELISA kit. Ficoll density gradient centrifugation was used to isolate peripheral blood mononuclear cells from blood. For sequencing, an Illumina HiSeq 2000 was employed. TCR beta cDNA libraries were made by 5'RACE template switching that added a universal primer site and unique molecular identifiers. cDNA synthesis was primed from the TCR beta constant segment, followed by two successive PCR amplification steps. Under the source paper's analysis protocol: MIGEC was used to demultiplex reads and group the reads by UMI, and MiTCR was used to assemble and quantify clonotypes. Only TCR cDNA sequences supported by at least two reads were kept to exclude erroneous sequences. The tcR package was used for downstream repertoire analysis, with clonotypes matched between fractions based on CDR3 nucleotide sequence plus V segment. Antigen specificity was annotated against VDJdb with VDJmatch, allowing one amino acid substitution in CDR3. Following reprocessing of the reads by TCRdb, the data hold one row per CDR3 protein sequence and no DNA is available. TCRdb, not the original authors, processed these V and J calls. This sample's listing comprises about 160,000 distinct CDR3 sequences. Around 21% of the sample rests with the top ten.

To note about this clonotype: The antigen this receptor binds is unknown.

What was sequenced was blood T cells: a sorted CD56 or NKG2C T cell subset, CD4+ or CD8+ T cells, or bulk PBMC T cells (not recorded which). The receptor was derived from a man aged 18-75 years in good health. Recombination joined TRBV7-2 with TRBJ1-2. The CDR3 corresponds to CASSFITLSQRYGYTF.